Sequencing of this T cell receptor beta chain was carried out in a study of blood T cell repertoires in COVID-19. Background on the study: Acute-phase and convalescent COVID-19 samples originated in the United States, Italy and Spain. T cells, B-cell-depleted T cells, or PBMCs provided the cDNA or gDNA that served as material.

In the source study's methods: Estimation of nucleated cell counts was performed using reference gene primer amplification. TCRdb keeps only in-frame clones here, not all; method: immunoSEQ multiplex PCR. V and J calls and clone size follow that table, whereas D and trimming were derived from the DNA. The sample gives 30,000 to 40,000 clones, roughly 87% of which show up once; 17% is in the top ten. Germline assignment: CDR1 LNHNV and CDR2 YYDKDF (reference sequence). CDR3 length: 18 residues. The trim removed 4 bases at V and 3 bases at J, leaving 14 bases unmatched. The chain recombines TRBV15 with TRBJ2-3; 9 bases fit TRBD1. The sample consisted of peripheral blood. The origin of this receptor is a woman aged 55-75 years with active COVID-19. DNA for the CDR3: TGTGCCACCAGCACCCGACCCCCACAGGGGGCCGGGACAGATACGCAGTATTTT. Translation: CATSTRPPQGAGTDTQYF.